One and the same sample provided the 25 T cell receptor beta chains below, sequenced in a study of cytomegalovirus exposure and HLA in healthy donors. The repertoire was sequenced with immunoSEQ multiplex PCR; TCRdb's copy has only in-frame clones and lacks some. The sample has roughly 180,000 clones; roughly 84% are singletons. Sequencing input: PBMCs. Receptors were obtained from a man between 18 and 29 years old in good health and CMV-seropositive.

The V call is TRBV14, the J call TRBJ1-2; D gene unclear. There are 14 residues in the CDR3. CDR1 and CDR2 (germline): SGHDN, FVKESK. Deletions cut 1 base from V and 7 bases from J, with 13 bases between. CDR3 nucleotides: TGTGCCAGCAGCCAAGCGGGGAGACCGGGTGGCTACACCTTC. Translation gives CASSQAGRPGGYTF.

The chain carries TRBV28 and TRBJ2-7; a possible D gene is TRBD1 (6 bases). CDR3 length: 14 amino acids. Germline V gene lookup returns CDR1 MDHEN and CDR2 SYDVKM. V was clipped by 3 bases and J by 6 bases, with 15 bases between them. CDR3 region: CASSLDSPISEQYF. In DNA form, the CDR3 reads TGTGCCAGCAGTTTGGACAGCCCTATAAGCGAGCAGTACTTC.

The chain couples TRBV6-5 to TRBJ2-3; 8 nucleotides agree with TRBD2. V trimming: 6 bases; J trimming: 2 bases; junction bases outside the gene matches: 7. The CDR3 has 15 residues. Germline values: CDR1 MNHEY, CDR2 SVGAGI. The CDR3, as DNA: TGTGCCAGCAGCCCGGGACTAGATAACACAGATACGCAGTATTTT. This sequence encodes CASSPGLDNTDTQYF.

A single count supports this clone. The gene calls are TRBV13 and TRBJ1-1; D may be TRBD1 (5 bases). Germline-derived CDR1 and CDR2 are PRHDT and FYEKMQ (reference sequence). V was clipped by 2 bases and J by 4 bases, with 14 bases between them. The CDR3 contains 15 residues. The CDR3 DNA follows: TGTGCCAGCAGCTTAAATACAGGACCCCTCACTGAAGCTTTCTTT. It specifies CASSLNTGPLTEAFF.

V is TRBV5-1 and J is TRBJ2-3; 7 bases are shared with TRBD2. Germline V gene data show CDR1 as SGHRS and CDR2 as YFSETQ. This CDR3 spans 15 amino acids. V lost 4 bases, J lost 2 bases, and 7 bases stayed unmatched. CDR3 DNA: TGCGCCAGCAGCGGCTCTAGCGGATCCACAGATACGCAGTATTTT. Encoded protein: CASSGSSGSTDTQYF.

This CDR3 reads CASSEGKWGGLDDEQFF. The CDR3 coding sequence is TGTGCCAGCAGCGAGGGGAAATGGGGAGGTCTGGACGATGAGCAGTTCTTC. This sequence joins TRBV9 and TRBJ2-1, with a weak D call TRBD2 (6 bases). The CDR3 runs 17 residues. With 3 bases removed from V and 8 bases from J, the gap between germline ends came to 24 bases. Germline lookup yields CDR1 SGDLS and CDR2 YYNGEE.

The CDR3 region has the DNA TGCGCCAGCAGCCACGGACTAGCGGGAGCCCCAGATACGCAGTATTTT. It is translated as CASSHGLAGAPDTQYF. The gene calls are TRBV5-1 and TRBJ2-3, with TRBD2 matching over 13 bases. Germline values: CDR1 SGHRS, CDR2 YFSETQ. This CDR3 is built from 16 residues. V shed 4 bases and J 4 bases; nucleotides not matched to a gene: 6.

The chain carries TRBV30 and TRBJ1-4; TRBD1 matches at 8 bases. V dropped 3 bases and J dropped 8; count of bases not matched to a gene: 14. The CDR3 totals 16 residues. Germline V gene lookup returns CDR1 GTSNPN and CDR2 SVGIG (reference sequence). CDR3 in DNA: TGTGCCTGGAGCGCCCCGGACAGGGAGAGTGGAGAAAAACTGTTTTTT. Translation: CAWSAPDRESGEKLFF.

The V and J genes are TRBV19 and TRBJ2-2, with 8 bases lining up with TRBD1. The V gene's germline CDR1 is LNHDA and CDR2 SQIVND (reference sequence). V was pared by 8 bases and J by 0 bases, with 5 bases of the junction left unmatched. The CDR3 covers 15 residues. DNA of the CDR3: TGTGCCAGTGGACAGGGTAAACCGAACACCGGGGAGCTGTTTTTT. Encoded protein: CASGQGKPNTGELFF.

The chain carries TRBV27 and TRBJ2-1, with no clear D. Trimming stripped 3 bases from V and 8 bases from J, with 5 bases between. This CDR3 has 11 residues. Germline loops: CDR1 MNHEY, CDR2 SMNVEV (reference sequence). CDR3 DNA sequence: TGTGCCAGCAGTTTCCTGTATGAGCAGTTCTTC. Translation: CASSFLYEQFF.

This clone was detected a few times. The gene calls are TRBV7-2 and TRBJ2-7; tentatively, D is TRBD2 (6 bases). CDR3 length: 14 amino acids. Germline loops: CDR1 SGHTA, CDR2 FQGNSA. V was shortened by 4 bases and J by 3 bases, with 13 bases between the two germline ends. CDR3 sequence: CASSSTGTGYEQYF. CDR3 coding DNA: TGTGCCAGCAGCTCCACCGGGACTGGCTACGAGCAGTACTTC.

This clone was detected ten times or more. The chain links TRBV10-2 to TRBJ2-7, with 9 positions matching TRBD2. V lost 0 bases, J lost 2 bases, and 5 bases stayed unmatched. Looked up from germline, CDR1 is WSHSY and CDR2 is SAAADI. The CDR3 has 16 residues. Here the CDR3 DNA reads TGCGCCAGCAGTGAGTCGTTAGCGGGAGCTCCCTACGAGCAGTACTTC. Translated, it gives CASSESLAGAPYEQYF.

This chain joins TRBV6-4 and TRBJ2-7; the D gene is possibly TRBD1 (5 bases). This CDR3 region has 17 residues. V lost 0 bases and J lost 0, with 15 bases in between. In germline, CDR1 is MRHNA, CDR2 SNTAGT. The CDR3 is CASSDSPLQGPSYEQYF. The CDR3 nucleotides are TGTGCCAGCAGTGACTCGCCCCTCCAGGGCCCCTCCTACGAGCAGTACTTC.

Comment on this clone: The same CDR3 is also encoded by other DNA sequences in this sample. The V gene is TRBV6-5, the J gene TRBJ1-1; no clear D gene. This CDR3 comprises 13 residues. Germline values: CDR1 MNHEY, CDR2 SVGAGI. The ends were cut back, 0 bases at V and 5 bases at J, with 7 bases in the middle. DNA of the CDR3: TGTGCCAGCAGTTACTCTCGGGGTACTGAAGCTTTCTTT. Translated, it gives CASSYSRGTEAFF.

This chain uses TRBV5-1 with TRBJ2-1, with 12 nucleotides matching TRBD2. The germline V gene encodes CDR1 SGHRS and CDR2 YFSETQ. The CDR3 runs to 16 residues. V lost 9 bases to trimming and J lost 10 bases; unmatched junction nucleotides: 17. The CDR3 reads CATRRWVTSGSWEQFF. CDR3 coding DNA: TGCGCCACCAGGAGATGGGTGACTAGCGGGAGCTGGGAGCAGTTCTTC.

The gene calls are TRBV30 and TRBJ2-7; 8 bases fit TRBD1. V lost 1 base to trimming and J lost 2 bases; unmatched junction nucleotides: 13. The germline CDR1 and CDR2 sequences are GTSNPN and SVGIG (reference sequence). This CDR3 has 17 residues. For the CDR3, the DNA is TGTGCCTGGAGTGCCCGCGGACAGGGAAATGTTGCCTACGAGCAGTACTTC. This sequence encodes CAWSARGQGNVAYEQYF.

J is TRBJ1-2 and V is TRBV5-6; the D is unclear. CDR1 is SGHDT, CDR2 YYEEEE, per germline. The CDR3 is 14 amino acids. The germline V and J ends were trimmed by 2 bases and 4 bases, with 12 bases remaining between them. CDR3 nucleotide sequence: TGTGCCAGCAGCTTACCATTCGCACTCTATGGCTACACCTTC. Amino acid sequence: CASSLPFALYGYTF.

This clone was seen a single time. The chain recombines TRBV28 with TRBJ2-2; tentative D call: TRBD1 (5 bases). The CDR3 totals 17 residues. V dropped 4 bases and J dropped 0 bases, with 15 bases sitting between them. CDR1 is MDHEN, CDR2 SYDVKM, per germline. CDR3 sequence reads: CASSSSGDRANTGELFF. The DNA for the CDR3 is TGTGCCAGCAGTTCCTCGGGTGACAGAGCGAACACCGGGGAGCTGTTTTTT.

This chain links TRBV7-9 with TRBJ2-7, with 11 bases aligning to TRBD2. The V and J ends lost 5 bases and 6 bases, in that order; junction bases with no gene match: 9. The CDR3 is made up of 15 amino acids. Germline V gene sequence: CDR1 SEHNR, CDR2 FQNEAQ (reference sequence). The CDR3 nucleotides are TGTGCCAGCAGCGCACGACTAGCGGGATCGTCCGAGCAGTACTTC. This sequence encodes CASSARLAGSSEQYF.

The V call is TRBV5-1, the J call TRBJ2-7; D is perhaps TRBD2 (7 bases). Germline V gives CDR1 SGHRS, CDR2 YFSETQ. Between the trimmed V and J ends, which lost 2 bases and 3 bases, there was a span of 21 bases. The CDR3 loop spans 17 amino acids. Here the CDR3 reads CASSLREGGGEVYEQYF. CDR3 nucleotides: TGCGCCAGCAGCTTAAGGGAAGGAGGGGGGGAAGTCTACGAGCAGTACTTC.

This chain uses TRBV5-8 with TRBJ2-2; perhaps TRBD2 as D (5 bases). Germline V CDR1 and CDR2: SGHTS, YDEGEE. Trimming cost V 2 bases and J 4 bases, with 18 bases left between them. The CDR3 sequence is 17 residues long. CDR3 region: CASSLGTLSRGTGELFF. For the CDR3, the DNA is TGTGCCAGCAGCTTAGGAACCCTCTCTCGGGGCACCGGGGAGCTGTTTTTT.

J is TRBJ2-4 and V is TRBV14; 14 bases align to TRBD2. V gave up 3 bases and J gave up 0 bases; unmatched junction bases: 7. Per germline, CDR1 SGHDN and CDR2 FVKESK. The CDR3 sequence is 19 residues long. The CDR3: CASSHLTSGRALAKNIQYF. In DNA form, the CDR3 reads TGTGCCAGCAGCCACCTGACTAGCGGGAGGGCCTTAGCCAAAAACATTCAGTACTTC.

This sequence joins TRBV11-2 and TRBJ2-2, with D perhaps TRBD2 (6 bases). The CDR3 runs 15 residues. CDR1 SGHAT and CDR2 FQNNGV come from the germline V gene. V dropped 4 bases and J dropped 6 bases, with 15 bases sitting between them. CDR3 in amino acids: CASSWTPGDSGELFF. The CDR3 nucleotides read TGTGCCAGCAGCTGGACTCCGGGGGATTCCGGGGAGCTGTTTTTT. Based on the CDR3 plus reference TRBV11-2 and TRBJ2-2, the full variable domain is EAGVAQSPRYKIIEKRQSVAFWCNPISGHATLYWYQQILGQGPKLLIQFQNNGVVDDSQLPKDRFSAERLKGVDSTLKIQPAKLEDSAVYLCASSWTPGDSGELFFGEGSRLTVL.

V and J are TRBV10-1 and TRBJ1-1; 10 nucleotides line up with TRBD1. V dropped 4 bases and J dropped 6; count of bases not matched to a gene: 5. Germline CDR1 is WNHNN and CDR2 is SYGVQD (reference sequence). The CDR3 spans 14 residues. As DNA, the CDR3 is TGCGCCAGCAGTGTAGACAGGGGGCAGGCTGAAGCTTTCTTT. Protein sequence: CASSVDRGQAEAFF.

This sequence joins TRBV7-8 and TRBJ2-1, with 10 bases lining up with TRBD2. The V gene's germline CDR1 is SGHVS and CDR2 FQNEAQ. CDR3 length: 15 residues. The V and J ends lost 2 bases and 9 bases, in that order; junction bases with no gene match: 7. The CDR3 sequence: CASSLLAGVSAEQFF. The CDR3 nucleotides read TGTGCCAGCAGCTTACTAGCGGGAGTATCTGCTGAGCAGTTCTTC.